Detailed here is one T cell receptor beta chain. The antigen this receptor binds is unknown. No base quality information exists; no much larger clone differs at one position. CDR1 DFQATT and CDR2 SNEGSKA are derived from the germline V gene (reference sequence). The CDR3, cysteine through phenylalanine, is 13 amino acids long. Only the CDR3 portion is preserved as DNA: 39 bases, with reading frame beginning at the first base. Trimming at the junction amounts to 0 bases on V and 2 bases on J, and the germline ends lie 8 bases apart. This sample was included in a study of T cell repertoires in cytomegalovirus infection (dated by TCRdb to about 2019). With respect to the entire study: Recently identified HLA-C-restricted CMV epitopes, whose presentation resists viral immunomodulation, were targeted by peptide stimulations together with well-studied HLA-B-restricted epitopes. Donor HLA type was relevant to the analysis, as public TCR beta signatures indicated carriage of CMV infection together with the matching HLA type. The study at large found these results: In both this cohort and an independent cohort of several hundred donors, the cumulative frequency of public TCR beta family members distinguished carriers of CMV infection plus the relevant HLA type. The ex vivo response was dominated by HLA-C-restricted CMV-specific TCR beta clonotypes, which also provided the single most frequent clonotype in two of eight donors.

The treatment or condition label of this sample denotes: in vitro stimulation with specific CMV peptide epitopes to enrich CMV-specific T cells. Sequencing instrument: Illumina HiSeq 1500. Using fastp trimming at Q25 and MiXCR clonotype assembly, TCRdb reanalyzed the public sequencing data and kept in-frame beta chains. Rows matching on CDR3 protein sequence are summarized as one entry with the most common DNA and genes. This sample holds a few hundred thousand distinct CDR3 sequences; about 39% were observed only once. Together, the top ten hold about half of the sample. The clonotype originates from a human donor in good health (CMV status not recorded). Some clones in this sample may be carry-over from other donors' samples. This chain joins TRBV20-1 to TRBJ2-7, with no D gene named confidently. The input for sequencing was cultured PBMCs, taken from culture after CMV antigen stimulation. The CDR3 amino acid sequence is: CSARDVRTYEQYF. The bases read TGCAGTGCTAGAGATGTACGTACCTACGAGCAGTACTTC.